One and the same sample provided the 25 T cell receptor beta chains below, sequenced in a study of blood T cells in healthy people across ages. Combining a sample-barcoded 5' primer with a J-beta primer mix, a second PCR ran for roughly 7 to 12 cycles. One entry per CDR3 protein results from TCRdb running MiXCR on the 5' RACE reads. The sample contains about 1 million distinct CDR3 sequences, almost 25% of which appear only once. These data also featured in a second study, about T cells of mothers and their children.

The sample comprised blood. The receptors were sampled from a girl between 2 and 10 years old in good health.

The rearrangement joins TRBV5-1 to TRBJ2-4; TRBD1 matches 7 bases. Trimming at V came to 0 bases and at J to 5 bases, leaving 5 bases not matched to a gene. Looked up from germline, CDR1 is SGHRS and CDR2 is YFSETQ. This CDR3 has 15 amino acids. The CDR3 bases are TGCGCCAGCAGCTTGGATAGGGGGCTTGAAAACATTCAGTACTTC. Translation gives CASSLDRGLENIQYF.

The chain couples TRBV7-2 to TRBJ2-5; a weak D match, TRBD1 (5 bases). The J call is doubtful: the DNA matches TRBJ2-7 better. This CDR3 region has 15 residues. Looked up from germline, CDR1 is SGHTA and CDR2 is FQGNSA. The CDR3 reads CASSQWAGPSYEQYF. CDR3 bases: TGTGCCAGCAGCCAGTGGGCAGGGCCTTCCTACGAGCAGTACTTC.

The V call is TRBV28, the J call TRBJ2-5; D remains unclear. V dropped 3 bases and J dropped 4 bases, with 21 bases sitting between them. Germline assignment: CDR1 MDHEN and CDR2 SYDVKM. This CDR3 comprises 17 residues. The CDR3 bases are TGTGCCAGCAGTTTGACCGATCGGAGCGACACCTTAGAGACCCAGTACTTC. This encodes CASSLTDRSDTLETQYF.

The rearrangement links TRBV7-9 to TRBJ2-5; D not resolved. CDR3 length equals 15 residues. Germline values: CDR1 SEHNR, CDR2 FQNEAQ (reference sequence). The V end was cut by 4 bases, the J end by 5 bases, with 17 bases between. CDR3 coding DNA: TGTGCCAGCAGCTCCGCCGGAACATCCACCGAGACCCAGTACTTC. Its translation: CASSSAGTSTETQYF.

As for this clonotype: The CDR3 ends on some other residue instead of the conserved phenylalanine or tryptophan, so this is likely a read error. The DNA is left out, because the CDR3 cannot be placed on it with certainty; the CDR3 is given as TCRdb lists it. The V and J genes are TRBV20-1 and TRBJ1-1. CDR1 is DFQATT and CDR2 is SNEGSKA in the germline V gene (reference sequence). The CDR3 extends over 10 residues, inclusive of both ends. CDR3 residues: CSARDVMAGP.

Only a few counts were recorded for this clonotype. The chain couples TRBV7-9 to TRBJ1-4, with no clear D. CDR1 and CDR2 (germline): SEHNR, FQNEAQ (reference sequence). V lost 2 bases and J 5 bases, leaving 12 bases between the germline ends. The CDR3 is 15 amino acids. The CDR3 sequence is CASSLIVDGNEKLFF. The CDR3 DNA reads TGTGCCAGCAGCTTAATTGTAGACGGGAATGAAAAACTGTTTTTT.

V and J are TRBV5-4 and TRBJ2-1, with a weak D call TRBD1 (5 bases). This CDR3 is 19 amino acids long. V was pared by 0 bases and J by 9 bases, with 28 bases between. Germline lookup yields CDR1 SGHNT and CDR2 YYREEE (reference sequence). CDR3 residues: CASSLVPLGPAPQAGEQFF. The DNA for the CDR3 is TGTGCCAGCAGCTTGGTCCCTCTGGGGCCTGCGCCTCAGGCAGGTGAGCAGTTCTTC.

In its sample, this clonotype was seen a few times. V and J are TRBV3-1 and TRBJ1-4; D might be TRBD1 (6 bases). The V and J ends lost 2 bases and 0 bases respectively, with 13 bases between them. The CDR3 runs 17 residues. Germline loops: CDR1 LGHDT, CDR2 YNNKEL (reference sequence). CDR3 amino acids: CASSQPRRGSTNEKLFF. The CDR3 coding sequence is TGTGCCAGCAGCCAACCTCGCAGGGGTTCAACTAATGAAAAACTGTTTTTT.

The genes are TRBV3-1 and TRBJ2-7; 8 bases map to TRBD1. The trim removed 1 base at V and 3 bases at J, leaving 26 bases unmatched. This CDR3 region has 22 residues. CDR1 is LGHDT and CDR2 is YNNKEL in the germline V gene (reference sequence). CDR3 bases: TGTGCCAGCAGCCAAGCGTGGAAAAGGGACAGGACCAGCGAGCGAGCTCACTACGAGCAGTACTTC. Translated: CASSQAWKRDRTSERAHYEQYF.

V gene TRBV6-1 combines with J gene TRBJ1-5; a weak D match, TRBD1 (5 bases). The V gene's germline CDR1 is MNHNS and CDR2 SASEGT. V was cut by 0 bases and J by 5 bases, with 11 bases left in between. This CDR3 has 15 amino acids. CDR3 in amino acids: CASSEAKGDYQPQHF. The CDR3, as DNA: TGTGCCAGCAGTGAAGCGAAAGGGGATTATCAGCCCCAGCATTTT.

The chain carries TRBV6-6 and TRBJ2-7, with a weak D call TRBD2 (5 bases). Per the germline V gene, CDR1 is MNHNY and CDR2 is SVGAGI (reference sequence). This CDR3 spans 13 amino acids. Deletions cut 7 bases from V and 2 bases from J, with 12 bases between. The CDR3 is CASTVPSTYEQYF. In nucleotides, the CDR3 is TGTGCCAGCACGGTTCCTAGCACCTACGAGCAGTACTTC.

This chain connects TRBV20-1 to TRBJ1-5; D is ambiguous. The CDR3 covers 15 residues. CDR1 is DFQATT, CDR2 SNEGSKA, per germline (reference sequence). Trimming shortened V by 1 base and J by 0 bases, and 10 bases separated the two germline ends. The CDR3 nucleotides read TGCAGTGCTAGAGTGGGGATCCATAGCAATCAGCCCCAGCATTTT. Protein product: CSARVGIHSNQPQHF.

V and J are TRBV20-1 and TRBJ2-5; 13 bases fit TRBD2. There are 15 residues in the CDR3. Per germline, CDR1 DFQATT and CDR2 SNEGSKA (reference sequence). After removal of 5 bases from V and 4 bases from J, the junction contained 7 bases not matched to a gene. The CDR3 bases are TGCAGTGCTGAAAGACTAGCGGGAGGCTTAGAGACCCAGTACTTC. Translated, it gives CSAERLAGGLETQYF.

This chain links TRBV6-5 with TRBJ2-5, with TRBD1 matching 7 bases. The CDR3 is 17 residues long. Trimming cost V 3 bases and J 1 base; bases outside gene matches: 11. The germline gives CDR1 MNHEY, CDR2 SVGAGI. CDR3: CASSYGGQVAVQETQYF. CDR3 sequence (DNA): TGTGCCAGCAGTTATGGAGGACAGGTAGCTGTCCAAGAGACCCAGTACTTC.

This clonotype has more than one count but fewer than ten. The V call is TRBV29-1, the J call TRBJ2-4; TRBD1 might be the D (7 bases). The germline V gene has CDR1 SQVTM and CDR2 ANQGSEA. The CDR3 covers 12 residues. V was pared by 4 bases and J by 6 bases, with 10 bases between. As DNA, the CDR3 is TGCAGCGTTGGACAGGGACTAAACATTCAGTACTTC. This sequence encodes CSVGQGLNIQYF.

There are a few counts of this clonotype. The V gene is TRBV4-2, the J gene TRBJ1-2, with no clear D. Germline assignment: CDR1 LGHNA and CDR2 YNFKEQ. Deletions cut 0 bases from V and 8 bases from J, with 4 bases between. The CDR3 consists of 11 residues. CDR3 in amino acids: CASSQETGYTF. Here the CDR3 DNA reads TGTGCCAGCAGCCAAGAAACGGGCTACACCTTC.

The chain has TRBV28 and TRBJ2-1; D is unresolved. CDR3 length equals 11 residues. Trimming cost V 6 bases and J 8 bases, with 8 bases left between them. Germline CDR1 reads MDHEN; CDR2 reads SYDVKM. This CDR3 is CASRGMDEQFF. CDR3 bases: TGTGCCAGCAGGGGGATGGATGAGCAGTTCTTC.

The V call is TRBV7-2, the J call TRBJ1-1, with 11 bases that match TRBD1. The CDR3 runs to 18 residues. With 2 bases clipped from V and 0 bases from J, the junction kept 8 bases outside the gene matches. The germline gives CDR1 SGHTA, CDR2 FQGNSA. In DNA, the CDR3 is TGTGCCAGCAGCTTAAGCGGACAGGGGGCTTTGATGAACACTGAAGCTTTCTTT. Translating it yields CASSLSGQGALMNTEAFF.

This clonotype was counted a few times. This sequence joins TRBV6-2 or TRBV6-3 and TRBJ2-5; no clear D gene. The assigned J gene may be wrong: the sequence end matches TRBJ2-7 better. Germline CDR1 is MNHEY and CDR2 is SVGEGT. The CDR3 covers 14 residues. The CDR3 nucleotides read TGTGCCAGCAACCCCGGGCGCCTGACCTACGAGCAGTACTTC. Translating gives CASNPGRLTYEQYF.

The rearrangement joins TRBV15 to TRBJ2-1, with D possibly matching TRBD1 (5 bases). Deletions cut 5 bases from V and 8 bases from J, with 16 bases between. Germline CDR1 LNHNV, CDR2 YYDKDF (reference sequence). This CDR3 region has 14 residues. CDR3 in amino acids: CATSHRTSTDEQFF. Here the CDR3 DNA reads TGTGCCACCAGCCACAGGACGTCTACGGATGAGCAGTTCTTC.

The V gene is TRBV19, the J gene TRBJ1-1; D gene unclear. The CDR3 contains 14 residues. Trimming cost V 3 bases and J 4 bases, with 12 bases left between them. Germline CDR1 reads LNHDA; CDR2 reads SQIVND (reference sequence). This CDR3 is CASSMPPEATEAFF. The CDR3 DNA follows: TGTGCCAGTAGTATGCCCCCGGAGGCCACTGAAGCTTTCTTT.

This clonotype was counted between two and nine times. J is TRBJ2-5 and V is TRBV7-9; perhaps D is TRBD1 or TRBD2 (5 bases each). The CDR3 is made up of 14 amino acids. Per the germline V gene, CDR1 is SEHNR and CDR2 is FQNEAQ (reference sequence). V dropped 3 bases and J dropped 5 bases, with 13 bases sitting between them. The CDR3 loop reads CASSFGEGWETQYF. The CDR3 region has the DNA TGTGCCAGCAGCTTCGGCGAGGGGTGGGAGACCCAGTACTTC.

The rearrangement links TRBV28 to TRBJ2-1, with D maybe TRBD2 (6 bases). Trimming cost V 2 bases and J 5 bases, with 13 bases left between them. Per germline, CDR1 MDHEN and CDR2 SYDVKM. The CDR3 length is 15 residues. The CDR3 sequence: CASSLLSGPDNEQFF. The CDR3, as DNA: TGTGCCAGCAGTTTACTTAGCGGACCCGACAATGAGCAGTTCTTC.

This chain uses TRBV6-1 with TRBJ2-5; D uncertain. Between the trimmed V and J ends, which lost 3 bases and 1 base, there was a span of 15 bases. The V gene's germline CDR1 is MNHNS and CDR2 SASEGT. This CDR3 is 16 amino acids long. The CDR3: CASSEPFRGPQETQYF. CDR3 bases: TGTGCCAGCAGTGAGCCTTTTCGAGGCCCCCAAGAGACCCAGTACTTC.

This clonotype has a handful of counts. The V call is TRBV12-3 or TRBV12-4, the J call TRBJ2-7; D tentatively reads TRBD1 or TRBD2 (5 bases each). The CDR3 consists of 13 residues. V lost 7 bases, J lost 11 bases, and 21 bases lay in between. The CDR3 bases are TGTGCCAGCAAGTACGGAAATGGGGGAGATGAGTACTTC. It specifies CASKYGNGGDEYF.